This T cell receptor (beta chain) was recorded in a study of T cell responses to AZD1222 COVID-19 vaccine. Findings of the study overall: Spike-specific TCR breadth and depth grew following two AZD1222 doses.

This CDR3 spans 15 amino acids. The germline V gene has CDR1 MDHEN and CDR2 SYDVKM. Between the trimmed V and J ends, which lost 5 bases and 4 bases, there was a span of 17 bases. Data came from immunoSEQ multiplex PCR; TCRdb stores just in-frame clones and leaves some out. The sample contains some 42,000 clones, around four fifths of which appear only once. To note about this clone: Its antigen is not identified.

The input for sequencing was peripheral blood, taken 28 days after the second AZD1222 dose. The chain uses TRBV28 and TRBJ2-5, with D possibly matching TRBD1 (7 bases). The clonotype was recovered from an adult who received the AZD1222 COVID-19 vaccine. The chain's CDR3 is CASSAPGGLGETQYF. The CDR3 DNA reads as TGTGCCAGCAGTGCCCCAGGGGGACTGGGAGAGACCCAGTACTTC.